The 9 T cell receptor beta chains given below trace back to one sample, sequenced in a study of blood T cells in healthy people across ages. Sample-barcoded 5' priming and a J-beta primer mix drove a second PCR of roughly 7 to 11 cycles. TCRdb re-called the 5' RACE reads through MiXCR, storing one row per CDR3 protein. The sample consists of more than 550,000 distinct CDR3 sequences, 22% of them appearing once. The source material was blood. Receptor source: an older man in good health.

The V call is TRBV5-1, the J call TRBJ2-1; 13 bases are a match to TRBD2. V dropped 0 bases and J dropped 8; count of bases not matched to a gene: 5. The CDR3 is 16 residues long. Per the germline V gene, CDR1 is SGHRS and CDR2 is YFSETQ. The CDR3 DNA sequence: TGCGCCAGCAGCTTGGGGACTAGCGGGAGTTTCGATGAGCAGTTCTTC. Residues: CASSLGTSGSFDEQFF. The full variable domain, completed using reference TRBV5-1 and TRBJ2-1, is KAGVTQTPRYLIKTRGQQVTLSCSPISGHRSVSWYQQTPGQGLQFLFEYFSETQRNKGNFPGRFSGRQFSNSRSEMNVSTLELGDSALYLCASSLGTSGSFDEQFFGPGTRLTVL.

This rearrangement joins TRBV7-6 to TRBJ2-5; the D gene is possibly TRBD1 (5 bases). V shed 4 bases and J shed 4 bases, with 10 bases lying between them. Germline V lookup: CDR1 SGHVS, CDR2 FNYEAQ. The CDR3 has 13 residues. The DNA for the CDR3 is TGTGCCAGCAGCTACGACAGAAGAGAGACCCAGTACTTC. Its protein is CASSYDRRETQYF.

This clonotype was counted only a few times. V usage is TRBV25-1 and J usage is TRBJ2-5; 13 bases line up with TRBD2. The germline gives CDR1 MGHDK, CDR2 SYGVNS. The CDR3 has 15 residues. V lost 3 bases and J lost 5; bases outside the gene matches: 3. CDR3 in DNA: TGTGCCAGCAGTGAGACTAGCGGGGGGCCGGAGACCCAGTACTTC. Residues: CASSETSGGPETQYF. Combining the CDR3 with reference TRBV25-1 and TRBJ2-5 gives the whole variable domain EADIYQTPRYLVIGTGKKITLECSQTMGHDKMYWYQQDPGMELHLIHYSYGVNSTEKGDLSSESTVSRIRTEHFPLTLESARPSHTSQYLCASSETSGGPETQYFGPGTRLLVL.

This clonotype was seen only a few times. The junction and the germline gene differ at one end; a read error may be behind it. V is TRBV6-6 and J is TRBJ1-2, with D perhaps matching TRBD1 (5 bases). The CDR3 covers 16 residues. The germline V gene has CDR1 MNHNY and CDR2 SVGAGI (reference sequence). The CDR3 DNA follows: TGTGCTAGCAGTTACCCTATCAGGGCGGGGAACTATGGCTACACCTTC. It encodes CASSYPIRAGNYGYTF.

A few counts support this clonotype. CDR3 sequence: CASSSPRGQLYGYTF. DNA for the CDR3: TGTGCCAGCAGTTCCCCCCGGGGACAGTTATATGGCTACACCTTC. This chain connects TRBV12-3 or TRBV12-4 to TRBJ1-2; 7 bases are a match to TRBD1. Unmatched junction bases numbered 10, after V lost 4 bases and J lost 5 bases. The CDR3 spans 15 residues.

This chain links TRBV28 with TRBJ2-1, with 10 bases that match TRBD1. In germline, CDR1 is MDHEN, CDR2 SYDVKM. The CDR3 consists of 15 residues. V was pared by 6 bases and J by 4 bases, with 6 bases of the junction left unmatched. The CDR3 reads CASRPPGQGYNEQFF. As DNA, the CDR3 is TGTGCCAGCAGGCCACCGGGACAGGGGTACAATGAGCAGTTCTTC.

The rearrangement joins TRBV12-3 or TRBV12-4 to TRBJ2-2; 10 nucleotides line up with TRBD1. The length of the CDR3 is 16 residues. Losses at the gene ends were 6 bases for V and 3 bases for J; bases not matched to a gene: 7. This CDR3 reads CASRRDRGWDTGELFF. As DNA, the CDR3 is TGTGCCAGCAGGCGGGACAGGGGATGGGACACCGGGGAGCTGTTTTTT.

This clonotype was seen a handful of times. V and J are TRBV24-1 and TRBJ2-3, with 12 bases identical to TRBD2. V lost 3 bases and J lost 4; bases outside the gene matches: 4. CDR3 size: 16 residues. CDR1 is KGHDR and CDR2 is SFDVKD in the germline V gene. In nucleotides, the CDR3 is TGTGCCACCAGTGATCTGACTAGCGGGAGTTCAGATACGCAGTATTTT. It encodes CATSDLTSGSSDTQYF.

The chain joins TRBV12-3 or TRBV12-4 to TRBJ2-1, with D possibly TRBD2 on 6 matching bases. The germline V and J ends were trimmed by 3 bases and 5 bases, with 14 bases remaining between them. The CDR3 spans 15 residues. CDR3 nucleotide sequence: TGTGCCAGCAGTTTTTTCGGGGGTAGACACAATGAGCAGTTCTTC. Its translation is CASSFFGGRHNEQFF.